The present TCR beta chain was sequenced within a study of T cells in Graves' hyperthyroidism and ophthalmopathy. Absent ophthalmopathy progression within 18 months defined stable Graves' hyperthyroidism. Extraction of PBMCs used roughly 9.3 ml of fresh peripheral blood. In the case of this clonotype: Antigen: not known.

Study findings and constraints: Most clonotypes that expanded in the thyroid above 0.001 also showed up in blood.

There were TCR beta CDR3 regions amplified from RNA transcripts. The HTBI primer set served for first-round RT-PCR of the TCR CDR3. One entry per CDR3 protein results from TCRdb running MiXCR on the multiplex PCR reads. The sample includes 550,000 to 600,000 distinct CDR3 sequences, over 15% of them seen just once. The sample comprised blood. This TCR was sampled from a woman between 18 and 29 years old with Graves' hyperthyroidism.

The DNA of the CDR3 is TGTGCCAGCAGTGAGTGGGCAGGGGGAGATAGCAATCAGCCCCAGCATTTT. This encodes CASSEWAGGDSNQPQHF. The chain joins TRBV2 to TRBJ1-5, with TRBD1 matching 7 bases. Germline assignment: CDR1 SNHLY and CDR2 FYNNEI. After removal of 3 bases from V and 0 bases from J, the junction contained 8 bases not matched to a gene. This CDR3 is 17 amino acids long. The entire variable domain, with the rest obtained from reference TRBV2 and TRBJ1-5, is as follows: EPEVTQTPSHQVTQMGQEVILRCVPISNHLYFYWYRQILGQKVEFLVSFYNNEISEKSEIFDDQFSVERPDGSNFTLKIRSTKLEDSAMYFCASSEWAGGDSNQPQHFGDGTRLSIL.